Each of the 8 T cell receptor beta chains below was sequenced from the same sample in a study of blood T cell repertoires in COVID-19. Clones were read by immunoSEQ multiplex PCR, and TCRdb kept only the in-frame ones, dropping some. The sample comprises 230,000 or so clones, 80% to 90% of which are singletons, and under 8% rests with the top ten. Sequencing was done on a sample of PBMCs or T cells enriched from blood (not recorded which). All receptors come from a woman aged 45-60 years who had been exposed to COVID-19.

The chain couples TRBV10-2 to TRBJ2-5, with 14 bases identical to TRBD2. Germline-derived CDR1 and CDR2 are WSHSY and SAAADI. V gave up 3 bases and J gave up 4 bases; unmatched junction bases: 4. This CDR3 is 16 amino acids long. CDR3 bases: TGCGCCAGCAGTGACCCTGGACTAGCGGGGGGAGAGACCCAGTACTTC. Protein: CASSDPGLAGGETQYF.

The rearrangement links TRBV19 to TRBJ2-3; D remains ambiguous. Looked up from germline, CDR1 is LNHDA and CDR2 is SQIVND (reference sequence). The CDR3 spans 15 residues. V lost 2 bases, J lost 0 bases, and 9 bases lay in between. DNA of the CDR3: TGTGCCAGTAGTATACGCCAGGCTAGCACAGATACGCAGTATTTT. Translated, it gives CASSIRQASTDTQYF.

The chain recombines TRBV7-8 with TRBJ1-2; no reliable D call. V lost 5 bases and J lost 8, with 12 bases in between. Per germline, CDR1 SGHVS and CDR2 FQNEAQ. There are 12 residues in the CDR3. The CDR3 here is CASSPQVRGYTF. DNA of the CDR3: TGTGCCAGCAGCCCGCAGGTTAGAGGCTACACCTTC.

The V call is TRBV6-1, the J call TRBJ2-1, with no clear D. Trimming took off 0 bases at V and 9 bases at J, with 15 bases between the two ends. Per germline, CDR1 MNHNS and CDR2 SASEGT. The CDR3 totals 15 residues. CDR3 nucleotide sequence: TGTGCCAGCAGTGAAGCTCTCATTGGAGTACGTGAGCAGTTCTTC. It is translated as CASSEALIGVREQFF.

The genes are TRBV5-4 and TRBJ2-5, with D perhaps TRBD2 (7 bases). V lost 0 bases to trimming and J lost 5 bases, with 11 bases between them. This CDR3 contains 14 residues. Germline V gives CDR1 SGHNT, CDR2 YYREEE (reference sequence). CDR3 nucleotides: TGTGCCAGCAGCTTGGCGGGGAGGGGGGAGACCCAGTACTTC. Translated: CASSLAGRGETQYF.

This chain joins TRBV10-3 and TRBJ1-3, with TRBD1 identical over 7 bases. The CDR3 has 16 amino acids. Germline V gives CDR1 ENHRY, CDR2 SYGVKD. Germline trimming cut 2 bases from V and 2 bases from J; bases unmatched to any gene: 6. The CDR3 DNA follows: TGTGCCATCAGTGAGCTTACAGGGGATCCTGGAAACACCATATATTTT. It translates to CAISELTGDPGNTIYF.

Details on this clone: Distinct nucleotide sequences in the sample also encode this CDR3. This chain joins TRBV10-2 and TRBJ2-3; a weak D match, TRBD2 (5 bases). The CDR3 loop spans 11 amino acids. CDR1 is WSHSY and CDR2 is SAAADI in the germline V gene. V lost 7 bases, J lost 6 bases, and 8 bases lay in between. DNA of the CDR3: TGCGCCAGCACTCCTAGCGATACGCAGTATTTT. It is translated as CASTPSDTQYF.

The chain couples TRBV9 to TRBJ2-2; no reliable D call. The V gene's germline CDR1 is SGDLS and CDR2 YYNGEE. The length of the CDR3 is 13 residues. Between the trimmed V and J ends, which lost 0 bases and 5 bases, there was a span of 5 bases. CDR3 protein: CASSVDGTGELFF. DNA for the CDR3: TGTGCCAGCAGCGTAGACGGTACCGGGGAGCTGTTTTTT.